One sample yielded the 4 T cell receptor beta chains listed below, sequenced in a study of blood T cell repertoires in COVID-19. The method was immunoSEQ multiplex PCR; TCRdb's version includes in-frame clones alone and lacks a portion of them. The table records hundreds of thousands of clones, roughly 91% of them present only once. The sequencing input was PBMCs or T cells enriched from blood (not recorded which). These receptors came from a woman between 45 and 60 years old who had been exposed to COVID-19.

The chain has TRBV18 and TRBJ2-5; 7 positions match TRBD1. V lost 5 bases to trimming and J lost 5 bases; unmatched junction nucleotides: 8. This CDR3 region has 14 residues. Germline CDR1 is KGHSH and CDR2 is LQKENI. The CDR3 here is CASSKDRIRETQYF. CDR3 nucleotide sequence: TGTGCCAGCTCAAAGGACAGGATTAGGGAGACCCAGTACTTC.

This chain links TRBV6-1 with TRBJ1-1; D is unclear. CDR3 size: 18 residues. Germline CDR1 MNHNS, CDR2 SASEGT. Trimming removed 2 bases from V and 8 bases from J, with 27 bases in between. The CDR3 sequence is CASSEPGSFFLLGSEAFF. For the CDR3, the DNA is TGTGCCAGCAGTGAACCAGGTTCCTTCTTTCTCTTGGGTTCCGAAGCTTTCTTT.

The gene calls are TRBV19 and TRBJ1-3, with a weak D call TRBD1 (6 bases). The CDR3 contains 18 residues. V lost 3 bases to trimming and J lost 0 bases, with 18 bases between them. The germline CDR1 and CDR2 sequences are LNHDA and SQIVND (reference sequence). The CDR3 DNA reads TGTGCCAGTAGTATTTCTGGGGGACAATCCTTCTCTGGAAACACCATATATTTT. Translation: CASSISGGQSFSGNTIYF.

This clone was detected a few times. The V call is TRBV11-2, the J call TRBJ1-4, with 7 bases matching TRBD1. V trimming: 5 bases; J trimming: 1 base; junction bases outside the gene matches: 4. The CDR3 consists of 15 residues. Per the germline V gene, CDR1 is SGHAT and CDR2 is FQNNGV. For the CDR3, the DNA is TGTGCCAGCAGCCGACAGGGAGGAACTAATGAAAAACTGTTTTTT. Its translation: CASSRQGGTNEKLFF.